The sequence of this T cell receptor beta chain was determined in a study of T cell responses to AZD1222 COVID-19 vaccine. Findings and limits, study-wide: In a largely white British group with more females than males, clonal diversity was possibly underestimated. Among vaccine-associated CD4 TCRs, coverage spanned spike, with dominance at 160-218 and 743-854.

The germline CDR1 and CDR2 sequences are SGDLS and YYNGEE. The CDR3 runs 15 residues. V shed 4 bases and J shed 1 base, with 15 bases lying between them. Concerning this clone: What it recognizes is unknown.

Method: immunoSEQ multiplex PCR; TCRdb's copy keeps in-frame clones and lacks some. The table records approximately 160,000 clones, approximately 88% of them present only once. The material was peripheral blood, obtained on day 0 of MenACWY control vaccination. The origin of this receptor is an adult in good health. This chain uses TRBV9 with TRBJ2-7; perhaps TRBD2 as D (5 bases). CDR3 region: CASSTGPGRSYEQYF. The CDR3 bases are TGTGCCAGCAGCACCGGCCCGGGAAGGTCCTACGAGCAGTACTTC.